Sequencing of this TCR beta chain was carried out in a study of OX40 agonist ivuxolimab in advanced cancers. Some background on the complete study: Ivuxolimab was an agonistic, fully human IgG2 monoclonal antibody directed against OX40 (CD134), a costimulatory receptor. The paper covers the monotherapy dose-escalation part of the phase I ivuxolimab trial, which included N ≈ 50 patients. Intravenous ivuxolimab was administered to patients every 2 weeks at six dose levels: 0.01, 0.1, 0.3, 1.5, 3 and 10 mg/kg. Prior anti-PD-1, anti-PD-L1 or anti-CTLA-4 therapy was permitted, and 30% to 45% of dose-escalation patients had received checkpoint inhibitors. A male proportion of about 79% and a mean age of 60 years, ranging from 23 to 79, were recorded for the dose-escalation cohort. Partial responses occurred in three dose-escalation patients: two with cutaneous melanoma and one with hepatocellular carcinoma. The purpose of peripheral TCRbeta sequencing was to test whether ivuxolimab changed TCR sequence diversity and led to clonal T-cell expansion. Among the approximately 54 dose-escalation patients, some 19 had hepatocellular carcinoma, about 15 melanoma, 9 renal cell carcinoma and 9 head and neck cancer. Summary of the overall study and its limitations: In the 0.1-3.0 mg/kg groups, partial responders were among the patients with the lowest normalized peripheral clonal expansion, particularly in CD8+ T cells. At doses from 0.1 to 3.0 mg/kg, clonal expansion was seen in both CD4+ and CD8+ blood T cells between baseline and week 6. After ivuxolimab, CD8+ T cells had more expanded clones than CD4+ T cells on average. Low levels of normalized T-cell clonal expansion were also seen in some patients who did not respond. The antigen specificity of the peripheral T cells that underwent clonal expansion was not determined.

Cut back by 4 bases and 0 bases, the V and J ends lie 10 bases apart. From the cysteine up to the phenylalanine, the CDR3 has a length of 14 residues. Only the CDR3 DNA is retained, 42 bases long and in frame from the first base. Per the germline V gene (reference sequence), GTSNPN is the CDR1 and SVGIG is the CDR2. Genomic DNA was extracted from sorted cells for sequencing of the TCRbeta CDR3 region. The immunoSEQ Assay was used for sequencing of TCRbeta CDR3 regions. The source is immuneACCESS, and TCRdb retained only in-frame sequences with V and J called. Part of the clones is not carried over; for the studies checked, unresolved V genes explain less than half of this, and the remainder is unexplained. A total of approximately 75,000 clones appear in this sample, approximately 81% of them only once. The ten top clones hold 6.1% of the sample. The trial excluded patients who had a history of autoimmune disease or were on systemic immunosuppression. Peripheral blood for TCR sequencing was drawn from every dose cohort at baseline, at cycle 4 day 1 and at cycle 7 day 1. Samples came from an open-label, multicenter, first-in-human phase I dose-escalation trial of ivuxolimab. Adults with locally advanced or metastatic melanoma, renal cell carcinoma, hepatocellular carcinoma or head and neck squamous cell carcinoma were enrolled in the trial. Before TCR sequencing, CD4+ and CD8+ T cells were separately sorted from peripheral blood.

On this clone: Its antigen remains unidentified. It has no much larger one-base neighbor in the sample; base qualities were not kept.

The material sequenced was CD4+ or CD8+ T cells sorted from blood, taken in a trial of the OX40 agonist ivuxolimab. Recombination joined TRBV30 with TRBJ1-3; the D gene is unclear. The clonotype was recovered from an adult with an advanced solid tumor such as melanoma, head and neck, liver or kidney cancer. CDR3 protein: CAWNRRDSGNTIYF. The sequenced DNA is TGTGCCTGGAACCGACGGGACTCTGGAAACACCATATATTTT.